This TCR beta chain was retrieved from a study of control samples from healthy donors and cancer patients. The assay was immunoSEQ multiplex PCR, and TCRdb's table has in-frame clones only and misses some. The sample records fewer than 120,000 clones, roughly 88% being singletons. The source is a woman aged 60-70 years with lung cancer. Sample: PBMCs.

CDR3 DNA: TGTGCCAGCAGTCGGACTAGCGCAGATACGCAGTATTTT. Encoded protein: CASSRTSADTQYF. The chain joins TRBV6-6 to TRBJ2-3; 9 bases fit TRBD2. This CDR3 is 13 amino acids long. The trim removed 5 bases at V and 4 bases at J, leaving 1 base unmatched. The V gene's germline CDR1 is MNHNY and CDR2 SVGAGI (reference sequence).